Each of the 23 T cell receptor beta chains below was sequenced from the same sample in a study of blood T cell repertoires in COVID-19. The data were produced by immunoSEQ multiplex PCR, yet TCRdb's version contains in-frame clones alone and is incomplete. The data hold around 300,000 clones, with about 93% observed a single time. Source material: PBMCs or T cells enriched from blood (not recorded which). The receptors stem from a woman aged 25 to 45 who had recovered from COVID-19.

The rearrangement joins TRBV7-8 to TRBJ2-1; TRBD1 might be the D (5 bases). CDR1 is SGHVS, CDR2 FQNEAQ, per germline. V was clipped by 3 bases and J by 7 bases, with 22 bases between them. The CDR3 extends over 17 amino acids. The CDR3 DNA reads TGTGCCAGCAGCTTCCCCAAGGGGCCCCTCAGGGATAATGAGCAGTTCTTC. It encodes CASSFPKGPLRDNEQFF. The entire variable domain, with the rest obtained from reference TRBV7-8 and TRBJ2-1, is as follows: GAGVSQSPRYKVAKRGQDVALRCDPISGHVSLFWYQQALGQGPEFLTYFQNEAQLDKSGLPSDRFFAERPEGSVSTLKIQRTQQEDSAVYLCASSFPKGPLRDNEQFFGPGTRLTVL.

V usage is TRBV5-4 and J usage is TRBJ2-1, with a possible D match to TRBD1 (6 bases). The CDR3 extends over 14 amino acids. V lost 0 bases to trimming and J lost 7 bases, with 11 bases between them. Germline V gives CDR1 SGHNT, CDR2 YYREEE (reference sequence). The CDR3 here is CASSLGTRGNEQFF. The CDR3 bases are TGTGCCAGCAGCTTGGGCACTAGGGGGAATGAGCAGTTCTTC.

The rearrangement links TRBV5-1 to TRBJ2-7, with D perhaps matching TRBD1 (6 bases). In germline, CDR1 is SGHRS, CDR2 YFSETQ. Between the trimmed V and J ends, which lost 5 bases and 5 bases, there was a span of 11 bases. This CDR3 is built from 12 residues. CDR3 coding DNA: TGCGCCAGCAGAACACAGGGTCACGAGCAGTACTTC. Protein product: CASRTQGHEQYF.

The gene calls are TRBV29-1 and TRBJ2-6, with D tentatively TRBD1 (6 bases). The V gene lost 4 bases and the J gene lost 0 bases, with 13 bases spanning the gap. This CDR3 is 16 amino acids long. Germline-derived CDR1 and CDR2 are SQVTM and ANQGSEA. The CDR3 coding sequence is TGCAGCGTTGGGAACAGGGAAGACTCTGGGGCCAACGTCCTGACTTTC. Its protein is CSVGNREDSGANVLTF.

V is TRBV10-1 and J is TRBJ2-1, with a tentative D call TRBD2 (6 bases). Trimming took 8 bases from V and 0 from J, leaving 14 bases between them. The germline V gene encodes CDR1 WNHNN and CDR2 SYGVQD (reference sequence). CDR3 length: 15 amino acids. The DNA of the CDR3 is TGCGCCAGCCTCGGAGGGCCGTTCTCCTACAATGAGCAGTTCTTC. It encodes CASLGGPFSYNEQFF.

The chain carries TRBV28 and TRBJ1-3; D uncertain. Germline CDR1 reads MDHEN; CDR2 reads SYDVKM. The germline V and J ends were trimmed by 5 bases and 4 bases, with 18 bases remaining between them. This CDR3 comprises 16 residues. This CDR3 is CASSRARTGPGNTIYF. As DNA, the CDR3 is TGTGCCAGCAGTCGAGCGAGGACTGGGCCCGGAAACACCATATATTTT.

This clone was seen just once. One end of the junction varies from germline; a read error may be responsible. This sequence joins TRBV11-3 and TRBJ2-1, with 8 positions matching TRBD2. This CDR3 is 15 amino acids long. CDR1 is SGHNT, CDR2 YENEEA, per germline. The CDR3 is CASSLSGTSLNVQFF. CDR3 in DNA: TGTGCCAGCAGCCTTTCCGGGACTAGTCTCAATGTGCAGTTCTTC.

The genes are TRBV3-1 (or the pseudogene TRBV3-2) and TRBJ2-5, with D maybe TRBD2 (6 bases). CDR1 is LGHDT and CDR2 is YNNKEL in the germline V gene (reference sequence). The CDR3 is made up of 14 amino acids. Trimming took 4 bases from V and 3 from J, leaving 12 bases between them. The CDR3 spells CASSLRASEETQYF. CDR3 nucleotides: TGTGCCAGCAGCCTAAGGGCTAGCGAAGAGACCCAGTACTTC.

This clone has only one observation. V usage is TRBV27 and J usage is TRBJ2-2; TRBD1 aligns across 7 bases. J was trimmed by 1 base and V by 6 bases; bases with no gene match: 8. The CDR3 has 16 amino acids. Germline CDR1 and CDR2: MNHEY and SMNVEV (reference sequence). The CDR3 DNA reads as TGTGCCAGCAGCCCCTACAGGGGATTGAACACCGGGGAGCTGTTTTTT. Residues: CASSPYRGLNTGELFF.

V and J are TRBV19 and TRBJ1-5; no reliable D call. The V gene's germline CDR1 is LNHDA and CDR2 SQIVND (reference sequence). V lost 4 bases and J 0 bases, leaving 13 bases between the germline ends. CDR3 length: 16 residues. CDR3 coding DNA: TGTGCCAGTAGTACCCTTACAGATAATAGCAATCAGCCCCAGCATTTT. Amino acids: CASSTLTDNSNQPQHF.

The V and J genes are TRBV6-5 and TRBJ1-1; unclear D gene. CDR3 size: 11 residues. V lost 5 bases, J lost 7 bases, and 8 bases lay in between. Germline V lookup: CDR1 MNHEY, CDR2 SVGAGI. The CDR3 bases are TGTGCCAGCAGTACATCCGTTGAAGCTTTCTTT. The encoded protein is CASSTSVEAFF.

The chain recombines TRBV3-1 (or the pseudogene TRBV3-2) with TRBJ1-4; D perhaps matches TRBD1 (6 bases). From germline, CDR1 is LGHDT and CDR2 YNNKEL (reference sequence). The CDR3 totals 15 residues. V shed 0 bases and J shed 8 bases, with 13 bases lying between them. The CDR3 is CASSQDRAGEEKLFF. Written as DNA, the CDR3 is TGTGCCAGCAGCCAAGATCGGGCAGGGGAGGAAAAACTGTTTTTT.

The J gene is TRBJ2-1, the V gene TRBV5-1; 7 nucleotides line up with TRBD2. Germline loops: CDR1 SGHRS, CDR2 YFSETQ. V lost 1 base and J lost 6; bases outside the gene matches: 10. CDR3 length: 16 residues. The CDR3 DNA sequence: TGCGCCAGCAGCTTGCCCAGCGGGGCGGGCCCCAATGAGCAGTTCTTC. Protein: CASSLPSGAGPNEQFF.

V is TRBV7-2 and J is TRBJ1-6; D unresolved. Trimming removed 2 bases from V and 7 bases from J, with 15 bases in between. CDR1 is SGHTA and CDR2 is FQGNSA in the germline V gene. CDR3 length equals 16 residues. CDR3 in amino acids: CASSLLAGVVNSPLHF. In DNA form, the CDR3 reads TGTGCCAGCAGCTTACTCGCGGGAGTTGTGAATTCACCCCTCCACTTT.

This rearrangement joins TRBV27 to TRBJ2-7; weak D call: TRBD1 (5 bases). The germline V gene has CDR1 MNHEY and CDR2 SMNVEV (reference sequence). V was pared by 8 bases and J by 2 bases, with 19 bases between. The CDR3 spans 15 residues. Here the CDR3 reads CASSFTQARTYEQYF. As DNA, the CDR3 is TGTGCCAGCTCCTTTACACAGGCGAGGACCTACGAGCAGTACTTC.

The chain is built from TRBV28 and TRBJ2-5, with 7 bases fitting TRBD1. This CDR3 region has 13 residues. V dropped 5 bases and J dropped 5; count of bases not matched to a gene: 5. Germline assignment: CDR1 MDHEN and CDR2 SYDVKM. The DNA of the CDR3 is TGTGCCAGCAGTCCTCCCAGGGGGGAGACCCAGTACTTC. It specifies CASSPPRGETQYF.

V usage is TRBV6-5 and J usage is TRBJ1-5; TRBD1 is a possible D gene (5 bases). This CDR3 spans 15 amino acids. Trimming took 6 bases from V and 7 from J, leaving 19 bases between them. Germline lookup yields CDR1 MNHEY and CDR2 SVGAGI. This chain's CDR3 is CASSVDLGVYQPQHF. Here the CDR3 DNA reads TGTGCCAGCAGCGTAGACCTAGGGGTTTACCAGCCCCAGCATTTT.

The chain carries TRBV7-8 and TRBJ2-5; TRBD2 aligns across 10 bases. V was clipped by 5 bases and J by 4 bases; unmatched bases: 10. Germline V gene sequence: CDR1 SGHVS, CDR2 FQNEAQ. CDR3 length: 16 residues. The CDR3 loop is CASSVPGTSVPETQYF. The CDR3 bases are TGTGCCAGCAGCGTACCCGGGACTAGCGTTCCAGAGACCCAGTACTTC.

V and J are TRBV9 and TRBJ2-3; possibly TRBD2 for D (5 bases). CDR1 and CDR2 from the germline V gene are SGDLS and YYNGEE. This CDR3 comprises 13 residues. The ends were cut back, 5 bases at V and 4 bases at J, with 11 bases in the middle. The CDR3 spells CASRDLASDTQYF. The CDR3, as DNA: TGTGCCAGCAGGGACCTAGCTTCAGATACGCAGTATTTT.

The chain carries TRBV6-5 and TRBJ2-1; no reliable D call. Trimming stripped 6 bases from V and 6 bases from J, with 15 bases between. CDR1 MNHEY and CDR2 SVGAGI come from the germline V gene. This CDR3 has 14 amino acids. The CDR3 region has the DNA TGTGCCAGCAGATCACTATTCACGGGCAATGAGCAGTTCTTC. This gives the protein CASRSLFTGNEQFF.

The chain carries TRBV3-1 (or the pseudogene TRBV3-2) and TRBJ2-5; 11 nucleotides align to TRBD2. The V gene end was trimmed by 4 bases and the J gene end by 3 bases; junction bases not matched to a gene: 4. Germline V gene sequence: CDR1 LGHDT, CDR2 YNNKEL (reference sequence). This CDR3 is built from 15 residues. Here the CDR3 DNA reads TGTGCCAGCAGCCCTAGCGGGAGGCCAGAAGAGACCCAGTACTTC. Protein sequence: CASSPSGRPEETQYF.

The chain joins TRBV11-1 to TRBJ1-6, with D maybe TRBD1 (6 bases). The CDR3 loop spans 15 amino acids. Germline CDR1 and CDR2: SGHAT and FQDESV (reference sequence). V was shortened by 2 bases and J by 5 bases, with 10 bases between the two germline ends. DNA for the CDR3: TGTGCCAGCAGCTTACGCAGGGGAGATAATTCACCCCTCCACTTT. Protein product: CASSLRRGDNSPLHF.

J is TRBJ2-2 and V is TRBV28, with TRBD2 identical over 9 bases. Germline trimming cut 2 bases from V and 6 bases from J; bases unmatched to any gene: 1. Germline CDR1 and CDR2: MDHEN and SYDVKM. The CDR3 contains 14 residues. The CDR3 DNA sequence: TGTGCCAGCAGTTTAACTAGCGGGCCCGGGGAGCTGTTTTTT. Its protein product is CASSLTSGPGELFF.